A selection of T cell receptor beta chains follows, all from one sample in a study of cytomegalovirus exposure and HLA in healthy donors. Clones were read by immunoSEQ multiplex PCR, and TCRdb kept only the in-frame ones, dropping some. Here the sample spans about 130,000 clones, 82% being singletons. What was sequenced was PBMCs. The receptors originated from a man younger than 45 in good health and CMV-seropositive. CDR3s include the opening cysteine and the closing phenylalanine or tryptophan.

TRBJ2-2	TRBV5-4	CASSPQQVSNTGELFF
TRBJ2-2	TRBV19	CASSAPPGTSGSRLIHTGELFF
TRBJ1-1	TRBV2	CASDRVGTEAFF
TRBJ1-1	TRBV2	CASRGGRVAWDTEAFF
TRBJ1-5	TRBV30	CAWRAGTGGNQPQHF
TRBJ1-2	TRBV7-2	CASSPDSLNYGYTF
TRBJ2-7	TRBV7-6	CASSWTGGTYEQYF
TRBJ2-5	TRBV7-7	CASSLGPGETQYF
TRBJ1-2	TRBV5-6	CASSYRIGGYTF
TRBJ2-2	TRBV7-2	CASSFDSNTGELFF
TRBJ2-4	TRBV27	CASSGTKNIQYF
TRBJ1-1	TRBV7-9	CASSPAPYQGTEAFF
TRBJ1-1	TRBV7-9	CASSLRDKHTEAFF
TRBJ1-2	TRBV18	CASSDGTALYGYTF
TRBJ1-1	TRBV7-2	CASSFTGGTEAFF
TRBJ2-7	TRBV5-6	CASSHGLGTYEQYF
TRBJ1-5	TRBV7-8	CASSLRENQPQHF
TRBJ1-1	TRBV5-4	CASSVQGGTEAFF
TRBJ1-5	TRBV7-6	CASSEAEGMQPQHF
TRBJ1-1	TRBV18	CASSHRGRDTEAFF
TRBJ1-1	TRBV2	CASSDRWSTEAFF
TRBJ1-1	TRBV5-1	CASSLDREGKAFF
TRBJ1-1	TRBV7-8	CASSAQAASEAFF
TRBJ2-5	TRBV4-1	CASSQMSSGGETQYF
TRBJ2-5	TRBV7-3	CASSLSGGRETQYF
TRBJ1-3	TRBV6-1	CASVGGSGNTIYF
TRBJ2-5	TRBV7-6	CASSLAPSGGGGETQYF
TRBJ2-3	TRBV9	CASSVAGGDTQYF
TRBJ2-1	TRBV29-1	CSVPMGGEQFF
TRBJ1-2	TRBV9	CASSVGGGYGYTF
TRBJ2-7	TRBV29-1	CSVEDGSDTQYF
TRBJ2-1	TRBV7-3	CASSLGQGAPNEQFF
TRBJ2-1	TRBV27	CASRTTSGAINEQFF
TRBJ2-2	TRBV7-6	CASSSSRLLNTGELFF
TRBJ2-3	TRBV5-1	CASSPGTSGGHTQYF
TRBJ2-1	TRBV4-2	CASSLGEGFSYNEQFF
TRBJ2-2	TRBV7-9	CASRSRTGGSTGELFF
TRBJ2-3	TRBV11-2	CASSIPATGGTDTQYF
TRBJ1-2	TRBV7-9	CASSFAGGTHGYTF
TRBJ1-2	TRBV9	CASSRIPGQGYGYTF